A selection of T cell receptor beta chains follows, all from one sample in a study of T cells in Graves' hyperthyroidism and ophthalmopathy. Via MiXCR, TCRdb re-called the multiplex PCR reads, giving one row per CDR3 protein. The profile shows approximately 610,000 distinct CDR3 sequences, about 14% of them singletons. The sample comprised blood. These receptors were taken from a middle-aged woman with Graves' ophthalmopathy. Each CDR3 is given with its conserved first and last residue. D genes are given only for firm matches. Size values are once, few and many counts, or a class for expanded clones, and some rows have none.

D,length,J,V,size,CDR3,DNA
NA,13,TRBJ1-1,TRBV30,many,CAWRRHSNTEAFF,TGTGCCTGGAGACGACATTCGAACACTGAAGCTTTCTTT
NA,13,TRBJ2-5,TRBV20-1,many,CSAVAGGKETQYF,TGCAGTGCTGTTGCGGGCGGGAAAGAGACCCAGTACTTC
NA,14,TRBJ1-5,TRBV6-2/TRBV6-3,many,CASSFPGRGQPQHF,TGTGCCAGCAGTTTCCCGGGGAGAGGCCAGCCCCAGCATTTT
NA,15,TRBJ2-7,TRBV29-1,NA,CSVEMAVENSYEQYF,TGCAGCGTTGAGATGGCCGTGGAGAACTCCTACGAGCAGTACTTC
TRBD1,13,TRBJ1-1,TRBV13,many,CASRKGANTEAFF,TGTGCCAGCAGAAAGGGGGCGAACACTGAAGCTTTCTTT
NA,16,TRBJ2-7,TRBV5-1,NA,CASSLVSSEITYEQYF,TGCGCCAGCAGCTTGGTCAGTAGCGAGATAACCTACGAGCAGTACTTC
TRBD1,14,TRBJ1-2,TRBV30,many,CAWIQGTRSYGYTF,TGTGCCTGGATACAGGGGACACGGAGCTATGGCTACACCTTC
TRBD2,16,TRBJ2-7,TRBV20-1,many,CSARDLGTREPYEQYF,TGCAGTGCTAGAGATCTAGGGACTAGAGAACCCTACGAGCAGTACTTC
NA,12,TRBJ2-7,TRBV27,NA,CASRGPGLRYYF,TGTGCCAGCAGAGGTCCGGGACTTCGATACTACTTC
TRBD2,15,TRBJ2-7,TRBV25-1,many,CASSSRSREVYEQYF,TGTGCCAGCAGTTCCCGTTCCCGGGAGGTCTACGAGCAGTACTTC
TRBD1,15,TRBJ2-7,TRBV7-2,many,CASSSPGTGVREQYF,TGTGCCAGCAGCTCCCCCGGGACAGGGGTGAGGGAGCAGTACTTC
NA,12,TRBJ2-7,TRBV2,many,CASLADSYEQYF,TGTGCCAGTCTGGCGGACTCCTACGAGCAGTACTTC
NA,15,TRBJ2-3,TRBV6-1,many,CASRPTRSGTDTQYF,TGTGCCAGCAGACCGACTAGGTCTGGCACAGATACGCAGTATTTT
TRBD1,16,TRBJ2-7,TRBV28,many,CASSPLGTGGGYEQYF,TGTGCCAGCAGTCCCCTAGGGACAGGGGGCGGGTACGAGCAGTACTTC
NA,11,TRBJ1-1,TRBV12-3/TRBV12-4,many,CASSFASEAFF,TGTGCCAGCAGTTTTGCTAGTGAAGCTTTCTTT
TRBD1,15,TRBJ2-5,TRBV28,many,CASSLDPRGIETQYF,TGTGCCAGCAGTTTAGACCCCAGGGGGATAGAGACCCAGTACTTC
NA,13,TRBJ1-5,TRBV14,many,CASSRQPNQPQHF,TGTGCCAGCAGCCGACAGCCCAATCAGCCCCAGCATTTT
TRBD1,15,TRBJ1-1,TRBV12-5,NA,CASGFGTGALTEAFF,TGTGCTAGTGGCTTTGGAACAGGGGCCCTCACTGAAGCTTTCTTT
NA,13,TRBJ1-1,TRBV6-7,many,CASSHTWVTEAFF,TGTGCCAGCAGTCATACATGGGTGACTGAAGCTTTCTTT
TRBD2,13,TRBJ2-7,TRBV11-2,many,CASSLGLASEQYF,TGTGCCAGCAGCTTAGGACTAGCTTCCGAGCAGTACTTC